This TCR beta chain was recorded in a study of CD8 T cells in Susac syndrome. Study context: Blood was drawn from Susac syndrome patients while they were therapy-naive, on corticosteroids, or on intravenous immunoglobulin alone.

General study results and limits: In Susac syndrome, the CD4+ T cell repertoires did not show clonal expansion.

With regard to this clonotype: As yet, its antigen is unknown.

When the RNA was reverse transcribed, random hexamers were used with an input of roughly 0.45 to 1 ug. The authors amplified TCR beta CDR3 across 54 Vbeta and 13 Jbeta using immunoSEQ multiplex PCR. In TCRdb, the immunoSEQ multiplex PCR reads were re-called with MiXCR into one record per CDR3 protein. Of about 240,000 distinct CDR3 sequences listed, 90% to 97% are singletons. CDR3 size: 16 residues. Trimming took off 3 bases at V and 1 base at J, with 16 bases between the two ends. Germline lookup yields CDR1 SGDLS and CDR2 YYNGEE. CD8+ and CD4+ T cells circulating in blood were sequenced for TCR beta.

The receptor's source is a human donor with Susac syndrome. The sequenced sample was CD4+ T cells from PBMCs. The genes are TRBV9 and TRBJ2-5; D is undetermined. The CDR3 region has the DNA TGTGCCAGCAGCGCAGCCCCCCACGGAACCCAAGAGACCCAGTACTTC. Protein: CASSAAPHGTQETQYF.